The 9 T cell receptor beta chains listed next were all sequenced from one sample in a study of human T cells and chemical hapten exposure. TCRdb called the RACE reads again in MiXCR, with one record for every CDR3 protein. Of roughly 260,000 distinct CDR3 sequences in the sample, approximately 8.6% are singletons; the top ten hold 2% to 2.5%. The sample's time point: pre-sensitization, week 0. Sample treatment: therapeutic diphenylcyclopropenone sensitization with weekly scalp DPC. The input for sequencing was whole blood, taken in connection with sensitization to the hapten diphenylcyclopropenone (DPC). All receptors derive from a woman in her thirties or forties with alopecia areata. Some clones in this sample may be carry-over from other donors' samples.

This clonotype was counted between two and nine times. This rearrangement joins TRBV12-3 or TRBV12-4 to TRBJ2-5, with 9 bases matching TRBD1. This CDR3 contains 15 residues. The V segment lost 3 bases and the J segment 4 bases; nucleotides outside the gene matches: 6. The CDR3 coding sequence is TGTGCCAGCAGTTTCGACAGGGGGATCATAGAGACCCAGTACTTC. Its translation is CASSFDRGIIETQYF.

In this sample, this clonotype turned up a few times. One base away lies a much larger clone, so this may be a sequencing read error. The J gene is TRBJ2-6, the V gene TRBV12-3 or TRBV12-4; D not certain. CDR3 size: 13 residues. Trimming shortened V by 6 bases and J by 0 bases, and 3 bases separated the two germline ends. CDR3 region: CASRYSGANVLTF. CDR3 nucleotide sequence: TGTGCCAGCAGATACTCTGGGGCCAACGTCCTGACTTTC.

The sample holds a few counts of this clonotype. V gene TRBV3-1 combines with J gene TRBJ2-7, with D maybe TRBD2 (7 bases). From germline, CDR1 is LGHDT and CDR2 YNNKEL (reference sequence). CDR3 length: 16 residues. Trimming cost V 3 bases and J 3 bases, with 18 bases left between them. In nucleotides, the CDR3 is TGTGCCAGCAGCCAGGGGGGGGCCTGGAGTTACTACGAGCAGTACTTC. As protein: CASSQGGAWSYYEQYF.

The chain carries TRBV20-1 and TRBJ1-5; 8 bases agree with TRBD1. Unmatched junction bases numbered 5, after V lost 3 bases and J lost 4 bases. The CDR3 sequence is 14 residues long. Germline V CDR1 and CDR2: DFQATT, SNEGSKA (reference sequence). The CDR3 sequence: CSASLRGPNQPQHF. The DNA of the CDR3 is TGCAGTGCTAGTCTCAGGGGGCCTAATCAGCCCCAGCATTTT.

The gene calls are TRBV6-5 and TRBJ2-7; 9 bases are a match to TRBD1. With 0 bases clipped from V and 2 bases from J, the junction kept 14 bases outside the gene matches. Germline-derived CDR1 and CDR2 are MNHEY and SVGAGI. This CDR3 comprises 19 residues. The CDR3 sequence is CASSYSMRLRTGATYEQYF. The CDR3 DNA follows: TGTGCCAGCAGTTACTCGATGAGGTTAAGGACAGGGGCAACCTACGAGCAGTACTTC.

This clonotype was recorded a few times. The chain combines TRBV6-6 with TRBJ2-2; unclear D gene. Germline CDR1 MNHNY, CDR2 SVGAGI (reference sequence). Trimming cost V 7 bases and J 0 bases, with 9 bases left between them. There are 14 residues in the CDR3. This CDR3 is CASIASANTGELFF. Here the CDR3 DNA reads TGTGCCAGCATCGCGAGCGCGAACACCGGGGAGCTGTTTTTT.

This chain connects TRBV6-5 to TRBJ2-1; 7 nucleotides align to TRBD2. This CDR3 has 14 residues. CDR1 is MNHEY, CDR2 SVGAGI, per germline. V lost 9 bases to trimming and J lost 5 bases; unmatched junction nucleotides: 10. The CDR3 nucleotides read TGTGCCAGTCGAGCTAGCGGAGGGGACAATGAGCAGTTCTTC. This encodes CASRASGGDNEQFF.

This clonotype came up a few times. The chain employs TRBV7-9 and TRBJ2-7; D might be TRBD2 (5 bases). The length of the CDR3 is 17 residues. V gave up 5 bases and J gave up 5 bases, with 25 bases separating them. The germline CDR1 and CDR2 sequences are SEHNR and FQNEAQ (reference sequence). Written as DNA, the CDR3 is TGTGCCAGCAGCCGTAGACGGAGCGGCGTGTATGACGACGAGCAGTACTTC. Its translation: CASSRRRSGVYDDEQYF.

The J gene is TRBJ2-7, the V gene TRBV24-1, with D perhaps given as TRBD1 or TRBD2 (5 bases each). The V gene's germline CDR1 is KGHDR and CDR2 SFDVKD. V gave up 4 bases and J gave up 7 bases, with 13 bases separating them. CDR3 size: 13 residues. Written as DNA, the CDR3 is TGTGCCACCAGTGACGAGGGGATCGGGGAGCAGTACTTC. Protein product: CATSDEGIGEQYF.